What follows is one TCR beta chain and its context. The data originate from a study of cytomegalovirus exposure and HLA in healthy donors. Germline-derived CDR1 and CDR2 are MGHDK and SYGVNS. Trimming removed 0 bases at V and 3 bases at J, with 14 bases between. The CDR3 extends over 16 amino acids. Sequenced by immunoSEQ multiplex PCR; TCRdb stores in-frame clones only, minus some. Here the sample spans about 160,000 clones, roughly 89% being singletons. The sequenced sample was PBMCs. This TCR came from a woman aged 18-29 years in good health and CMV-seropositive. The rearrangement links TRBV25-1 to TRBJ1-2; D call uncertain. This CDR3 is CASSEYREGFDYGYTF. In DNA form, the CDR3 reads TGTGCCAGCAGTGAATATCGGGAGGGATTCGACTATGGCTACACCTTC.